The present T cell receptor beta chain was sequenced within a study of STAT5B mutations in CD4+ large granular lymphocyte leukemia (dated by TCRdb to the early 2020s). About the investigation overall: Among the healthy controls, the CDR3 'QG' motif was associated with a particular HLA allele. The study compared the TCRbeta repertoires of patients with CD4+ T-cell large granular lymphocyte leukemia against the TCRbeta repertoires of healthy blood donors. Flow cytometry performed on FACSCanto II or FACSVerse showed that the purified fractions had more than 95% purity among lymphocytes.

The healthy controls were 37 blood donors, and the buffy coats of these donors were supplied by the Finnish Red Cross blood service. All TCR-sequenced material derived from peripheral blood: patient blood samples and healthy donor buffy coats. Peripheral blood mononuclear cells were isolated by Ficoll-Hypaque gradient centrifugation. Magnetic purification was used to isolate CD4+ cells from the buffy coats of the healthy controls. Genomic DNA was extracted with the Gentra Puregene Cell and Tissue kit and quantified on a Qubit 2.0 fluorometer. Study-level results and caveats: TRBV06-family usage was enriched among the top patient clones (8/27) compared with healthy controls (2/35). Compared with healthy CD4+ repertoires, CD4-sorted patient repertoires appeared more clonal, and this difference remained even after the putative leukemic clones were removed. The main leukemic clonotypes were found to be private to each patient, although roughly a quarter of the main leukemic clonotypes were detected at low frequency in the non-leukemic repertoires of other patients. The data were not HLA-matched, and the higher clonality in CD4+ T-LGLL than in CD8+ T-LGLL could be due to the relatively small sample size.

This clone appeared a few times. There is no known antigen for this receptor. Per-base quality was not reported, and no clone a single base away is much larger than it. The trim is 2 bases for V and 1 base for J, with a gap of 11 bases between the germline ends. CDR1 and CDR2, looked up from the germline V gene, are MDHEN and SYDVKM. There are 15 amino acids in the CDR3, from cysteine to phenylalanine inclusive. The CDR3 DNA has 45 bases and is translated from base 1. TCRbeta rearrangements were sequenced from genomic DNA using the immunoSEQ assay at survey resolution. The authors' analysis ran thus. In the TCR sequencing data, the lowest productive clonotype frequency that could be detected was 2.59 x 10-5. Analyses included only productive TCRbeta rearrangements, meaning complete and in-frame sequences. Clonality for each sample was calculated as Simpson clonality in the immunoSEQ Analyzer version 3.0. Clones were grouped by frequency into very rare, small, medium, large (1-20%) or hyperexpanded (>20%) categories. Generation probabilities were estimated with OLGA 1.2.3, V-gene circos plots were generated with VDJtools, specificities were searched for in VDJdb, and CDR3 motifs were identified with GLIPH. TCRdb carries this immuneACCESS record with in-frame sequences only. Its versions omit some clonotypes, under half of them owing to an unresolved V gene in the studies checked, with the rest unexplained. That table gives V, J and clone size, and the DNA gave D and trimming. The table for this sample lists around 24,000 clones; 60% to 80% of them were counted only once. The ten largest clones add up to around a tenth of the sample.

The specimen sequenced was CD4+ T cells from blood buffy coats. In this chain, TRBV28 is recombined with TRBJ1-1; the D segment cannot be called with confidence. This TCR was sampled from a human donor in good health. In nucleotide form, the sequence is TGTGCCAGCAGTTTAGCTGAGGGAAAGAACACTGAAGCTTTCTTT. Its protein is CASSLAEGKNTEAFF.